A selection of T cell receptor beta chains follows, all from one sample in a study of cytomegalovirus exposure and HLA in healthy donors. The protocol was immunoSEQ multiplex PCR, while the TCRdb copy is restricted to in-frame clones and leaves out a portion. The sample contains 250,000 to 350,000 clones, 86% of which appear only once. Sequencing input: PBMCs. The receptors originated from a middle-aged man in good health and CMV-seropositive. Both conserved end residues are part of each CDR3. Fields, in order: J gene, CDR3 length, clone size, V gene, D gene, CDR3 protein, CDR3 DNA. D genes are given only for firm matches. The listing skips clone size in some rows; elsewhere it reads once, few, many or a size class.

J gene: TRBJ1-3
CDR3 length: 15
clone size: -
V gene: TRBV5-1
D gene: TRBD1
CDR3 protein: CASSSGTDSGNTIYF
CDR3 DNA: TGCGCCAGCAGCTCCGGGACAGACTCTGGAAACACCATATATTTT

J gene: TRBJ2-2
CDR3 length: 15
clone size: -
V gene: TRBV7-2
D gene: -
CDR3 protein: CASSQGGVWTGELFF
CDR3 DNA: TGTGCCAGCAGCCAGGGCGGGGTTTGGACCGGGGAGCTGTTTTTT

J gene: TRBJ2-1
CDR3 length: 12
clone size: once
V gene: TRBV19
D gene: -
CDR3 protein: CASRRGGNEQFF
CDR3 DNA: TGTGCCAGTAGGCGAGGGGGCAATGAGCAGTTCTTC

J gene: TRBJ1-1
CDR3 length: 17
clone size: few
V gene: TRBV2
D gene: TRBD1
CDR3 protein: CASRLRGQGRGNTEAFF
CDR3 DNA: TGTGCCAGCAGACTACGGGGACAGGGGAGAGGGAACACTGAAGCTTTCTTT

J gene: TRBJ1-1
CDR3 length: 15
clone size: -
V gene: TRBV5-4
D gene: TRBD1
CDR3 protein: CASSLEGQFGTEAFF
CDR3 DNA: TGTGCCAGCAGCTTGGAGGGACAGTTCGGGACTGAAGCTTTCTTT

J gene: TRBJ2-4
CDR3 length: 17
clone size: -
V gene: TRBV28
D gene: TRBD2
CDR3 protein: CASSLGSTSRAKNIQYF
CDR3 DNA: TGTGCCAGCAGTTTGGGCTCGACTAGCAGAGCCAAAAACATTCAGTACTTC

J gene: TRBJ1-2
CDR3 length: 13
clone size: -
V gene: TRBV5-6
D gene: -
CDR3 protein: CASSLAESYGYTF
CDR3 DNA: TGTGCCAGCAGCTTGGCGGAGTCTTATGGCTACACCTTC

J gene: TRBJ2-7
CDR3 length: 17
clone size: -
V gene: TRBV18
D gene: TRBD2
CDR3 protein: CASSPAGLAGPAYEQYF
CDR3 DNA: TGTGCCAGCTCACCGGCGGGACTAGCGGGGCCCGCCTACGAGCAGTACTTC

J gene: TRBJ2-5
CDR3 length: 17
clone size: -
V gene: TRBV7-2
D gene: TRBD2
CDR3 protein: CASSLGLAGGNRETQYF
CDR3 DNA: TGTGCCAGCAGCCTTGGACTAGCGGGAGGAAATCGGGAGACCCAGTACTTC

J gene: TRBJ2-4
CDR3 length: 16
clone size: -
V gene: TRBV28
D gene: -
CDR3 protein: CASSSWVGVSKNIQYF
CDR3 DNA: TGTGCCAGCAGTTCCTGGGTAGGGGTCAGCAAAAACATTCAGTACTTC

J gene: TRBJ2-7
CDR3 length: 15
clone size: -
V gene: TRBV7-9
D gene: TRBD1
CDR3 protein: CASSFPGQGFREQYF
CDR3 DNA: TGTGCCAGCAGCTTTCCGGGACAGGGATTTCGCGAGCAGTACTTC

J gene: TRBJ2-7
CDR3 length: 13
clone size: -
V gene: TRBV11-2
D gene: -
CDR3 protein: CASSVGGTYEQYF
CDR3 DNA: TGTGCCAGCAGCGTGGGCGGGACCTACGAGCAGTACTTC

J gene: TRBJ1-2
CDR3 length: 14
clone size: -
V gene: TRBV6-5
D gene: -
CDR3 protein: CASSYSRTSYGYTF
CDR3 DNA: TGTGCCAGCAGTTACTCGCGGACAAGCTATGGCTACACCTTC

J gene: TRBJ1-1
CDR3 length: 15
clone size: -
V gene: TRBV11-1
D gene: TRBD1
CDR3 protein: CASSVRDRRYTEAFF
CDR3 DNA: TGTGCCAGCAGCGTGAGGGACAGGAGATACACTGAAGCTTTCTTT

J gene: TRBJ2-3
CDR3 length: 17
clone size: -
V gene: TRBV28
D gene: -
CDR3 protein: CASSLRPQGGSTDTQYF
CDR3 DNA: TGTGCCAGCAGTTTAAGGCCGCAGGGGGGAAGCACAGATACGCAGTATTTT

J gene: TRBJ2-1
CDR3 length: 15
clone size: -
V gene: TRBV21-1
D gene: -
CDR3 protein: CASSRPRDNREGPFF
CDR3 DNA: TGTGCCAGCAGCAGACCCCGGGACAATCGTGAGGGGCCGTTCTTC

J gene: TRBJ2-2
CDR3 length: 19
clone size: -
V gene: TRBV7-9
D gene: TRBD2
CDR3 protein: CSSSSTGLAGGPNTGELFF
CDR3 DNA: TGTTCCAGCAGCTCAACGGGACTAGCGGGAGGACCGAACACCGGGGAGCTGTTTTTT

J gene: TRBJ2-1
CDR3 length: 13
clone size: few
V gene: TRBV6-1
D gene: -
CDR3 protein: CASSAGRWNEQFF
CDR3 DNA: TGTGCCAGCAGTGCAGGGCGATGGAATGAGCAGTTCTTC

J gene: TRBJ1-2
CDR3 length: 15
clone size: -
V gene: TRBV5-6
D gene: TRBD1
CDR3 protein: CASSLGQDFDYGYTF
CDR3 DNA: TGTGCCAGCAGCCTAGGACAGGACTTCGACTATGGCTACACCTTC

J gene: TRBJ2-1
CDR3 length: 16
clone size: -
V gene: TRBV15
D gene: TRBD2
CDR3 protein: CATSRGQGLAGHEQFF
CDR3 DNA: TGTGCCACCAGCAGAGGACAGGGACTAGCGGGACATGAGCAGTTCTTC

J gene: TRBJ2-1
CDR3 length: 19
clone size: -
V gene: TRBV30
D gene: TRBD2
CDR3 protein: CAWSVLASGPPDSYNEQFF
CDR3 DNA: TGTGCCTGGAGTGTACTGGCTAGCGGGCCCCCCGACTCCTACAATGAGCAGTTCTTC

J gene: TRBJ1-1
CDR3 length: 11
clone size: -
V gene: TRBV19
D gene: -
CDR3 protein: CASSTPAEAFF
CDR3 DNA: TGTGCCAGTAGTACCCCGGCTGAAGCTTTCTTT

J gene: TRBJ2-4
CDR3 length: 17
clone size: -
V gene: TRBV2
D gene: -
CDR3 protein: CASSEGLGRGSKNIQYF
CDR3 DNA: TGTGCCAGCAGTGAAGGGTTAGGCAGGGGATCCAAAAACATTCAGTACTTC

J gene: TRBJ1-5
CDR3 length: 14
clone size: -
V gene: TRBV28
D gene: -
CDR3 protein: CASSLAGSPQPQHF
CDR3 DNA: TGTGCCAGCAGTTTAGCCGGGTCGCCTCAGCCCCAGCATTTT

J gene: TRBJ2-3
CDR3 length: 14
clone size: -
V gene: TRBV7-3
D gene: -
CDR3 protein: CASSPSGAPDTQYF
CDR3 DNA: TGTGCCAGCAGCCCAAGTGGGGCCCCAGATACGCAGTATTTT

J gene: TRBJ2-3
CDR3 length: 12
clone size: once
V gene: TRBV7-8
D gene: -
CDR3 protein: CASLTDTDTQYF
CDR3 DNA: TGTGCCAGCCTAACTGACACAGATACGCAGTATTTT

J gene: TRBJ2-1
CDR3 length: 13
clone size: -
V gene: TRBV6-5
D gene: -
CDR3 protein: CASSWSSYNEQFF
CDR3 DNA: TGTGCCAGCAGTTGGAGCTCCTACAATGAGCAGTTCTTC

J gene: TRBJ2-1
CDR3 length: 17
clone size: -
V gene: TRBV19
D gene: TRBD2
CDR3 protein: CASSDSSGRFGRNEQFF
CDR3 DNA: TGTGCCAGTAGTGATTCTAGCGGGAGGTTTGGTAGAAATGAGCAGTTCTTC

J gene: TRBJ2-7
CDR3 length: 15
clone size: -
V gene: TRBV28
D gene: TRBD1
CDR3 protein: CASSPTFYRGVGQYF
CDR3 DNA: TGTGCCAGCAGTCCCACCTTCTACAGGGGGGTTGGGCAGTACTTC

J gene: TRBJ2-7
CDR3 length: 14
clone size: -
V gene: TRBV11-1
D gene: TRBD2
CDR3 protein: CASSSLRRGAGQYF
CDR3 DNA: TGTGCCAGCAGCTCCCTAAGGCGGGGGGCAGGGCAGTACTTC

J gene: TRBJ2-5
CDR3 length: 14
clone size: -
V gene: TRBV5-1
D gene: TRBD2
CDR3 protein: CASSLTSGKETQYF
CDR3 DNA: TGCGCCAGCAGCTTGACTAGCGGGAAAGAGACCCAGTACTTC

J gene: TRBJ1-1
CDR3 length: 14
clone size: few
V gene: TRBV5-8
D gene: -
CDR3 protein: CASTLPGDVTEAFF
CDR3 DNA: TGTGCCAGCACCCTACCAGGGGACGTCACTGAAGCTTTCTTT

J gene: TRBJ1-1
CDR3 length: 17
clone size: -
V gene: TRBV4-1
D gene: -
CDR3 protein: CASSQDWGEYLLTEAFF
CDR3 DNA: TGCGCCAGCAGCCAAGATTGGGGGGAATATTTGCTTACTGAAGCTTTCTTT

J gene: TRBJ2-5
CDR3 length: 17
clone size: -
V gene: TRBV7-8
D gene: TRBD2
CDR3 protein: CASSLGGLAGVQETQYF
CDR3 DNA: TGTGCCAGCAGCTTAGGCGGGCTAGCGGGAGTGCAAGAGACCCAGTACTTC

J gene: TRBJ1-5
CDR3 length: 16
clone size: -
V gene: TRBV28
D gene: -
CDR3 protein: CASSFRVSGGHQPQHF
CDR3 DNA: TGTGCCAGCAGTTTTAGAGTATCGGGGGGCCATCAGCCCCAGCATTTT

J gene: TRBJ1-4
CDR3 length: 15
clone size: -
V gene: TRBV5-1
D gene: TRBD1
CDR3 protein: CASSYSGTDNEKLFF
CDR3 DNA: TGCGCCAGCAGCTACTCCGGGACAGATAATGAAAAACTGTTTTTT

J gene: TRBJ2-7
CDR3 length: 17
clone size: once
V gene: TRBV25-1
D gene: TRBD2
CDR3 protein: CASLAVAGRRLIHEQYF
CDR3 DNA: TGTGCCAGCCTGGCGGTAGCGGGACGACGCCTCATCCACGAGCAGTACTTC

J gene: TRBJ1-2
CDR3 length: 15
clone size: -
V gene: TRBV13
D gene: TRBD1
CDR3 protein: CASSHRDRGNYGYTF
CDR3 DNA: TGTGCCAGCAGCCACCGGGACAGGGGTAACTATGGCTACACCTTC

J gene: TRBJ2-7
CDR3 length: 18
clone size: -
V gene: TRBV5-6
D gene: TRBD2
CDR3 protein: CASSLKYELAGDLYEQYF
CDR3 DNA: TGTGCCAGCAGCTTGAAGTACGAACTAGCGGGCGATCTCTACGAGCAGTACTTC

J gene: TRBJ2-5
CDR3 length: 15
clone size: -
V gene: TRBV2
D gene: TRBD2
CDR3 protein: CASSEALAGGETQYF
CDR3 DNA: TGTGCCAGCAGTGAAGCGCTAGCGGGAGGAGAGACCCAGTACTTC

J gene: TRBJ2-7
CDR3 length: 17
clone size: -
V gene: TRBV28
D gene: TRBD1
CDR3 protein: CASSSLIGTGYTYEQYF
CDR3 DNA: TGTGCCAGCAGTTCCCTCATCGGGACAGGGTACACCTACGAGCAGTACTTC

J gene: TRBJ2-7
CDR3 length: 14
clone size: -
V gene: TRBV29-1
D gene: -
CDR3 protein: CSVDTPGGSYQQYF
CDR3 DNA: TGCAGCGTTGATACGCCAGGGGGGTCCTACCAGCAGTACTTC

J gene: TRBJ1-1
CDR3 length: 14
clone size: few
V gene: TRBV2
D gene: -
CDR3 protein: CASSEVSGITEAFF
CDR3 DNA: TGTGCCAGCAGTGAGGTGTCAGGGATCACTGAAGCTTTCTTT

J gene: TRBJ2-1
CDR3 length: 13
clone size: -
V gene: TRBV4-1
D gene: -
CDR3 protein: CASSQAGGNEQFF
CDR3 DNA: TGCGCCAGCAGCCAAGCTGGGGGGAATGAGCAGTTCTTC

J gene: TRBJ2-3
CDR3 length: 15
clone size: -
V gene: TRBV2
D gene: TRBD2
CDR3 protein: CASSLTSGRTDTQYF
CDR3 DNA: TGTGCCAGCAGCCTGACTAGCGGGCGCACAGATACGCAGTATTTT

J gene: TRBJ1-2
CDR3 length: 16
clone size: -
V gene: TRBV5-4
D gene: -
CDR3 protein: CASRLGGLRQNYGYTF
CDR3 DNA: TGTGCCAGCAGGTTGGGGGGCCTTAGGCAAAACTATGGCTACACCTTC

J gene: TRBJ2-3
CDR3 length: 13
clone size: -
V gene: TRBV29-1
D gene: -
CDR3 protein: CSVDERPTDTQYF
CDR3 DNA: TGCAGCGTTGATGAGCGGCCCACAGATACGCAGTATTTT

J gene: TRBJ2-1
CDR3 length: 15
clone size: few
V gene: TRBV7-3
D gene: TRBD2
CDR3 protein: CASSASGRYYNEQFF
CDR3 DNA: TGTGCCAGCAGCGCTAGCGGGAGGTACTACAATGAGCAGTTCTTC

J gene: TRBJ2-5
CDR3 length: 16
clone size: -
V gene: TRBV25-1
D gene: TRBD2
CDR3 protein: CASSVTSGGKQETQYF
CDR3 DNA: TGTGCCAGCAGTGTTACTAGCGGGGGTAAACAAGAGACCCAGTACTTC

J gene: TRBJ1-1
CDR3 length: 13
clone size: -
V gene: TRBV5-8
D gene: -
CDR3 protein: CASSLLVVPEAFF
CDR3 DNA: TGTGCCAGCAGCTTGTTAGTTGTCCCTGAAGCTTTCTTT

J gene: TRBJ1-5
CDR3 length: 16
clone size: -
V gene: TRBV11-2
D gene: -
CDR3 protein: CASSLCREVSNQPQHF
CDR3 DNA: TGTGCCAGCAGCTTATGTAGAGAGGTTAGCAATCAGCCCCAGCATTTT

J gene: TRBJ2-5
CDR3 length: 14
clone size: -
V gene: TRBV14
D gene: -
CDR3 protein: CASSSRRYLETQYF
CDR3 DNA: TGTGCCAGCAGCTCCCGTCGGTATTTAGAGACCCAGTACTTC

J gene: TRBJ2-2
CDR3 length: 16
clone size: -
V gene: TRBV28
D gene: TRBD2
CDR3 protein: CASSLSGYPNTGELFF
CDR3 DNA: TGTGCCAGCAGCCTTAGCGGGTACCCGAACACCGGGGAGCTGTTTTTT

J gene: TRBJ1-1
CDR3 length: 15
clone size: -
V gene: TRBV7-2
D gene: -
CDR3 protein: CASSFSGGGNTEAFF
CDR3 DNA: TGTGCCAGCAGCTTTAGCGGCGGCGGGAACACTGAAGCTTTCTTT

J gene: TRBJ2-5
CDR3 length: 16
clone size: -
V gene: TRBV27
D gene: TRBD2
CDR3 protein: CASSFASSGNQETQYF
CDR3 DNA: TGTGCCAGCAGTTTCGCGTCTAGCGGAAACCAAGAGACCCAGTACTTC

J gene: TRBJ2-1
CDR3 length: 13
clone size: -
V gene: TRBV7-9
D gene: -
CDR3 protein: CASSLVGENEQFF
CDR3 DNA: TGTGCCAGCAGCTTAGTCGGTGAGAATGAGCAGTTCTTC

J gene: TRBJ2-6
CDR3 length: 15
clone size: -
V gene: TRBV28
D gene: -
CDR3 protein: CASSSGSSGANVLTF
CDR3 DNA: TGTGCCAGCAGCTCCGGGAGCTCTGGGGCCAACGTCCTGACTTTC

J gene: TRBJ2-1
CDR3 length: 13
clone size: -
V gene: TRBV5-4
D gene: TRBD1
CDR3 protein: CASSWTGYNEQFF
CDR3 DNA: TGTGCCAGCAGCTGGACAGGGTACAATGAGCAGTTCTTC